What follows are 5 T cell receptor beta chains derived from one specimen sequenced in a study of T-cell memory formation after mild COVID-19. In TCRdb, the 5' RACE reads were re-called with MiXCR into one record per CDR3 protein. This sample has roughly 130,000 distinct CDR3 sequences, with approximately 6.2% found just once. Source material: PBMCs or a T cell subset sorted from them (not recorded which). All receptors come from an adult woman who had mild COVID-19 (a few samples of this study predate the infection). Cell type and time point are not known.

This clonotype was seen repeatedly, ten times or more. The CDR3 reads CASSAVAGYNEQFF. As DNA, the CDR3 is TGTGCCAGCAGTGCGGTAGCGGGGTACAATGAGCAGTTCTTC. The chain carries TRBV6-1 and TRBJ2-1; TRBD2 matches at 8 bases. This CDR3 comprises 14 residues. The V and J ends lost 4 bases and 4 bases, in that order; junction bases with no gene match: 3. In germline, CDR1 is MNHNS, CDR2 SASEGT.

This chain links TRBV4-1 with TRBJ2-3; no clear D. The CDR3 extends over 14 amino acids. Per germline, CDR1 MGHRA and CDR2 YSYEKL. Deletions cut 2 bases from V and 3 bases from J, with 9 bases between. CDR3 residues: CASSQPGITDTQYF. In DNA form, the CDR3 reads TGCGCCAGCAGCCAACCGGGTATTACAGATACGCAGTATTTT.

The sample holds many counts of this clonotype. The CDR3 coding sequence is TGTGCCAGCACTAGCGGGAGACCCACCTACGAGCAGTACTTC. It codes for CASTSGRPTYEQYF. The chain joins TRBV12-3 or TRBV12-4 to TRBJ2-7, with 10 positions matching TRBD2. V shed 7 bases, J shed 2 bases, and the junction held 5 bases outside the gene matches. This CDR3 has 14 amino acids.

This chain joins TRBV24-1 and TRBJ2-1; possibly TRBD1 or TRBD2 for D (5 bases each). This CDR3 comprises 15 residues. Germline-derived CDR1 and CDR2 are KGHDR and SFDVKD. Deletions cut 3 bases from V and 7 bases from J, with 15 bases between. The CDR3 nucleotides are TGTGCCACCAGTGATCCCCTTAATGGGGGTAATGAGCAGTTCTTC. It translates to CATSDPLNGGNEQFF.

This clonotype was recorded many times. The V and J genes are TRBV9 and TRBJ2-3; D possibly uses TRBD1 or TRBD2 (6 bases each). Germline assignment: CDR1 SGDLS and CDR2 YYNGEE. CDR3 size: 16 residues. The V and J ends lost 4 bases and 4 bases respectively, with 19 bases between them. In nucleotides, the CDR3 is TGTGCCAGCAGCACCTCCGGGGGCTCAAGCGCAGATACGCAGTATTTT. It specifies CASSTSGGSSADTQYF.